The T cell receptor beta chain described here comes from a study of blood T cell repertoires in COVID-19. Study-level background: Sources were T cells, B-cell-depleted T cells, or PBMCs; the material itself was cDNA or gDNA.

How the authors handled the data: By means of reference gene primer amplification, nucleated cell counts were estimated. Sequenced by immunoSEQ multiplex PCR; TCRdb stores in-frame clones only, minus some. For V, J and clone size, that table is used; D and trimming come from the DNA. In the table there are about 250,000 clones, approximately 89% of which are singletons. V was cut by 3 bases and J by 2 bases, with 20 bases left in between. The CDR3 length is 17 residues. Germline CDR1 reads ENHRY; CDR2 reads SYGVKD. V usage is TRBV10-3 and J usage is TRBJ2-7, with D perhaps TRBD1 (6 bases). The clonotype was recovered from a woman aged 60-75 years who had recovered from COVID-19. Sequences were obtained from peripheral blood. The CDR3 coding sequence is TGTGCCATCAGTGATCCCGGCGGACAGATCCCTACCTACGAGCAGTACTTC. This gives the protein CAISDPGGQIPTYEQYF.